The clone carrying this T cell receptor beta chain has a handful of counts. Its antigen is undetermined. Patients aged 18 to 65 with hyperthyroidism were newly diagnosed, with duration under 2 months. This record belongs to a study of T cells in Graves' hyperthyroidism and ophthalmopathy. It was RNA transcripts that yielded the amplified TCR beta CDR3 regions. When the TCR CDR3 underwent first-round RT-PCR, the HTBI primer set was used. TCRdb reanalysed the multiplex PCR reads using MiXCR and keeps one entry per CDR3 protein. The table has 550,000 to 650,000 distinct CDR3 sequences, approximately 15% seen once. Study-level findings and limits: Before onset, ophthalmopathy was predicted by the model a median approximately 6.5 months earlier.

With V trimmed by 7 bases and J by 9 bases, 4 bases remained unmatched. CDR1 and CDR2 (germline): GTSNPN, SVGIG (reference sequence). The CDR3 consists of 13 residues. The clonotype was recovered from a woman in her 40s with Graves' hyperthyroidism. The specimen sequenced was blood. The chain has TRBV30 and TRBJ1-6, with TRBD1 matching 12 bases. CDR3 DNA sequence: TGTGCCTCGCCGGGACAGGGGGCTTCACCCCTCCACTTT. Translation gives CASPGQGASPLHF.